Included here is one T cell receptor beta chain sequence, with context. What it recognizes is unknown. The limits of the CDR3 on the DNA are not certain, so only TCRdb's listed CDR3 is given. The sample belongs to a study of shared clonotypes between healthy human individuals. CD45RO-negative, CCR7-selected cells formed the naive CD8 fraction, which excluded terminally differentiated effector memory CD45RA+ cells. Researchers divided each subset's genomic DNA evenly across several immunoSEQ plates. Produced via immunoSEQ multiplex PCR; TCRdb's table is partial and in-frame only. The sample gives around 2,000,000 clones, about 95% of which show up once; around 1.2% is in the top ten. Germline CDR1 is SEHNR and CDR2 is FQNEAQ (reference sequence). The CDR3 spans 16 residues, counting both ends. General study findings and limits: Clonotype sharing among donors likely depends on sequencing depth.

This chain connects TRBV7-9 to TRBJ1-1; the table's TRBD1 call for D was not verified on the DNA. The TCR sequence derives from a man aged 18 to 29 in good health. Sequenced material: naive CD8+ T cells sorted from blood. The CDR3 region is CASSFGPGQGNTEAFF.